The 26 T cell receptor beta chains listed next were all sequenced from one sample in a study of blood T cell repertoires in COVID-19. TCRdb keeps only in-frame clones here, not all; method: immunoSEQ multiplex PCR. The data contain around 470,000 clones, 89% of them seen just once; the ten biggest clones take up roughly 1%. The sequenced material came from peripheral blood. These receptors all come from a man aged 18-30 years with COVID-19, enrolled during active disease.

This rearrangement joins TRBV7-9 to TRBJ2-2; 9 bases match TRBD2. Germline CDR1 SEHNR, CDR2 FQNEAQ (reference sequence). This CDR3 has 15 residues. V lost 0 bases, J lost 7 bases, and 3 bases stayed unmatched. Written as DNA, the CDR3 is TGTGCCAGCAGCTTAGCAGCGGGGGGAATCGGGGAGCTGTTTTTT. Its translation: CASSLAAGGIGELFF.

This chain connects TRBV2 to TRBJ1-6; D ambiguous. The CDR3 loop spans 14 amino acids. Germline V gives CDR1 SNHLY, CDR2 FYNNEI. V gave up 5 bases and J gave up 0 bases, with 5 bases separating them. This chain's CDR3 is CASSPSSYNSPLHF. CDR3 coding DNA: TGTGCCAGCAGTCCGAGCTCCTATAATTCACCCCTCCACTTT.

The chain combines TRBV14 with TRBJ1-3; perhaps TRBD1 as D (5 bases). Trimming removed 1 base at V and 3 bases at J, with 19 bases between. The CDR3 covers 18 residues. Germline V gene lookup returns CDR1 SGHDN and CDR2 FVKESK. Here the CDR3 reads CASSQGTTGGSYGNTIYF. The CDR3 nucleotides read TGTGCCAGCAGCCAAGGTACCACAGGCGGATCATATGGAAACACCATATATTTT.

V gene TRBV5-6 combines with J gene TRBJ1-2; D might be TRBD1 (5 bases). Trimming left V 0 bases short and J 1 base short, with 13 bases between. CDR3 length: 16 residues. Germline V gives CDR1 SGHDT, CDR2 YYEEEE. The CDR3 nucleotides read TGTGCCAGCAGCTTGGTCCGGGGGGTGATTAACTATGGCTACACCTTC. Its translation is CASSLVRGVINYGYTF.

The chain uses TRBV24-1 and TRBJ1-5; D is possibly TRBD1 (6 bases). Germline V gives CDR1 KGHDR, CDR2 SFDVKD. Trimming took off 3 bases at V and 2 bases at J, with 22 bases between the two ends. This CDR3 is built from 19 residues. The CDR3 nucleotides are TGTGCCACCAGTGATCCAATACAGGGTGAGAAGGGGTGCAATCAGCCCCAGCATTTT. Residues: CATSDPIQGEKGCNQPQHF.

This sequence joins TRBV6-1 and TRBJ1-5, with a possible D match to TRBD1 (6 bases). From germline, CDR1 is MNHNS and CDR2 SASEGT. Trimming removed 7 bases at V and 6 bases at J, with 16 bases between. CDR3 length: 14 amino acids. The CDR3: CASNPTGLAQPQHF. In nucleotides, the CDR3 is TGTGCCAGCAACCCTACAGGGTTAGCTCAGCCCCAGCATTTT.

V is TRBV7-8 and J is TRBJ2-7; 14 bases fit TRBD2. The CDR3 extends over 18 amino acids. From germline, CDR1 is SGHVS and CDR2 FQNEAQ. J lost 4 bases, V lost 6 bases, and 14 bases had no gene match. The CDR3 loop reads CASRKPGLAGARGYEQYF. CDR3 DNA: TGTGCCAGCAGAAAACCGGGACTAGCGGGGGCCCGGGGATACGAGCAGTACTTC.

The gene calls are TRBV28 and TRBJ2-1, with unresolved D. CDR3 length: 13 residues. Germline-derived CDR1 and CDR2 are MDHEN and SYDVKM. V lost 5 bases, J lost 7 bases, and 12 bases lay in between. The CDR3 is CASSPPVQNEQFF. In DNA, the CDR3 is TGTGCCAGCAGTCCACCAGTACAAAATGAGCAGTTCTTC.

The chain recombines TRBV15 with TRBJ2-1; 7 bases match TRBD2. Germline trimming cut 4 bases from V and 6 bases from J; bases unmatched to any gene: 6. The germline V gene has CDR1 LNHNV and CDR2 YYDKDF (reference sequence). CDR3 length equals 14 residues. CDR3 bases: TGTGCCACCAGCAAAGGGACTACGATCAATGAGCAGTTCTTC. Amino acids: CATSKGTTINEQFF.

This chain connects TRBV6-2 or TRBV6-3 to TRBJ1-1, with a tentative D call TRBD1 (5 bases). Trimming stripped 5 bases from V and 0 bases from J, with 16 bases between. Germline assignment: CDR1 MNHEY and CDR2 SVGEGT. The CDR3 loop spans 16 amino acids. CDR3 loop: CASSLTPGRMNTEAFF. CDR3 sequence (DNA): TGTGCCAGCAGTCTGACCCCAGGGCGGATGAACACTGAAGCTTTCTTT.

The chain has TRBV21-1 and TRBJ2-7; no DNA check was done on the table's D call, TRBD2. TRBV21-1 is classified as a pseudogene. CDR3 length: 18 amino acids. The CDR3 loop is CASSKFVAGATPYYEQYF. For the CDR3, the DNA is TGTGCCAGCAGCAAATTTGTAGCGGGAGCCACCCCGTACTACGAGCAGTACTTC.

This clone occurred once. The chain recombines TRBV6-6 with TRBJ1-5; 7 bases align to TRBD1. Germline loops: CDR1 MNHNY, CDR2 SVGAGI (reference sequence). CDR3 length: 15 amino acids. J was trimmed by 5 bases and V by 4 bases; bases with no gene match: 8. The DNA of the CDR3 is TGTGCCAGCAGTTCCAGCCTCAGGGGGGATCAGCCCCAGCATTTT. This codes for CASSSSLRGDQPQHF.

J is TRBJ1-5 and V is TRBV19, with D perhaps TRBD1 (6 bases). Trimming shortened V by 5 bases and J by 0 bases, and 8 bases separated the two germline ends. The CDR3 is 14 amino acids. Germline V lookup: CDR1 LNHDA, CDR2 SQIVND (reference sequence). In DNA form, the CDR3 reads TGTGCCAGTAGTCCACAGGGTAGCAATCAGCCCCAGCATTTT. Amino acid sequence: CASSPQGSNQPQHF.

This chain connects TRBV20-1 to TRBJ2-7, with D perhaps TRBD1 (5 bases). The CDR3 covers 11 residues. Germline V gives CDR1 DFQATT, CDR2 SNEGSKA (reference sequence). V shed 6 bases and J shed 3 bases, with 9 bases lying between them. In nucleotides, the CDR3 is TGCAGTGCCCAGGACAACTACGAGCAGTACTTC. Protein: CSAQDNYEQYF.

This rearrangement joins TRBV3-1 (or the pseudogene TRBV3-2) to TRBJ2-5, with D possibly being TRBD2 (7 bases). Germline CDR1 and CDR2: LGHDT and YNNKEL (reference sequence). The CDR3 runs to 14 residues. Trimming shortened V by 3 bases and J by 3 bases, and 11 bases separated the two germline ends. The chain's CDR3 is CASSHRGAKETQYF. As DNA, the CDR3 is TGTGCCAGCAGCCATCGGGGGGCGAAAGAGACCCAGTACTTC.

V gene TRBV24-1 combines with J gene TRBJ1-5; D not certain. The V end was cut by 1 base, the J end by 1 base, with 4 bases between. The CDR3 loop spans 14 amino acids. CDR1 is KGHDR, CDR2 SFDVKD, per germline. CDR3 nucleotides: TGTGCCACCAGTGATTTCCAGAGCAATCAGCCCCAGCATTTT. It yields the protein CATSDFQSNQPQHF.

V is TRBV19 and J is TRBJ2-6; a weak D match, TRBD2 (6 bases). V was trimmed by 4 bases and J by 4 bases, leaving 11 bases between them. Per germline, CDR1 LNHDA and CDR2 SQIVND (reference sequence). The CDR3 is made up of 15 amino acids. The DNA of the CDR3 is TGTGCCAGTAGTACCGGGGGTCCCGGGGCCAACGTCCTGACTTTC. It codes for CASSTGGPGANVLTF. Full variable domain (rest looked up from reference TRBV19 and TRBJ2-6): DGGITQSPKYLFRKEGQNVTLSCEQNLNHDAMYWYRQDPGQGLRLIYYSQIVNDFQKGDIAEGYSVSREKKESFPLTVTSAQKNPTAFYLCASSTGGPGANVLTFGAGSRLTVL.

The genes are TRBV12-5 and TRBJ1-3; no definite D call. The CDR3 extends over 16 amino acids. Trimming removed 6 bases at V and 0 bases at J, with 15 bases between. CDR1 is LGHNT and CDR2 is FRNRAP in the germline V gene. Written as DNA, the CDR3 is TGTGCTAGTGGCAACTCACGGGTTATCTCTGGAAACACCATATATTTT. It yields the protein CASGNSRVISGNTIYF.

The chain links TRBV19 to TRBJ1-4; 7 nucleotides line up with TRBD1. The ends lost 2 bases at V and 6 bases at J; junction bases unmatched: 6. The germline gives CDR1 LNHDA, CDR2 SQIVND (reference sequence). This CDR3 is 15 amino acids long. This CDR3 is CASSISQGVDEKLFF. In DNA form, the CDR3 reads TGTGCCAGTAGTATAAGTCAGGGGGTTGATGAAAAACTGTTTTTT.

V usage is TRBV7-9 and J usage is TRBJ1-4, with D possibly matching TRBD1 (6 bases). The ends were cut back, 5 bases at V and 1 base at J, with 11 bases in the middle. Germline values: CDR1 SEHNR, CDR2 FQNEAQ (reference sequence). The CDR3 has 15 amino acids. The CDR3 protein is CASSPLDRTNEKLFF. DNA for the CDR3: TGTGCCAGCAGCCCATTGGACAGAACTAATGAAAAACTGTTTTTT.

A single count supports this clone. The junction departs from the called germline gene at one end, perhaps through a read error. V is TRBV7-7 and J is TRBJ2-2; weak D call: TRBD2 (5 bases). CDR3 length: 15 residues. CDR1 is SSHAT and CDR2 is FNYEAQ in the germline V gene (reference sequence). DNA of the CDR3: TGTGCTAGCAGCCCGTCGGACGGGGAACGGGGGGAGCTGTTTTTT. Protein product: CASSPSDGERGELFF.

The chain uses TRBV3-1 (or the pseudogene TRBV3-2) and TRBJ2-5; D might be TRBD2 (7 bases). CDR1 is LGHDT, CDR2 YNNKEL, per germline (reference sequence). The germline V and J ends were trimmed by 0 bases and 4 bases, with 15 bases remaining between them. The CDR3 consists of 16 residues. The CDR3 coding sequence is TGTGCCAGCAGCCAAGAAAGGGGGGGGCCTGGAGAGACCCAGTACTTC. It translates to CASSQERGGPGETQYF.

The rearrangement links TRBV12-3 or TRBV12-4 to TRBJ2-5; 9 bases are a match to TRBD2. Trimming at V came to 4 bases and at J to 12 bases, leaving 3 bases not matched to a gene. The CDR3 length is 11 residues. CDR3: CASSSTSGKYF. The CDR3 DNA sequence: TGTGCCAGCAGTTCGACTAGCGGAAAGTACTTC.

The chain couples TRBV9 to TRBJ1-1, with D possibly being TRBD1 (5 bases). The CDR3 is 14 amino acids. Germline values: CDR1 SGDLS, CDR2 YYNGEE. V lost 3 bases and J lost 4, with 13 bases in between. The CDR3 DNA sequence: TGTGCCAGCAGCGCCCGGACATCAGGCACTGAAGCTTTCTTT. This encodes CASSARTSGTEAFF.

The chain joins TRBV12-3 or TRBV12-4 to TRBJ2-1; D uncertain. Trimming left V 3 bases short and J 7 bases short, with 10 bases between. CDR3 length equals 13 residues. CDR3 loop: CASSLYRWNEQFF. CDR3 coding DNA: TGTGCCAGCAGTTTGTATCGGTGGAATGAGCAGTTCTTC.

The chain couples TRBV28 to TRBJ1-5, with D perhaps TRBD1 (5 bases). Germline assignment: CDR1 MDHEN and CDR2 SYDVKM. The CDR3 runs to 14 residues. V dropped 6 bases and J dropped 6 bases, with 15 bases sitting between them. The CDR3 reads CASRIQGLGQPQHF. For the CDR3, the DNA is TGTGCCAGCAGAATCCAGGGATTGGGTCAGCCCCAGCATTTT.